Listed below are T cell receptor beta chains from one sample, sequenced in a study of response to subunit inactivated influenza vaccine. Via MiXCR, TCRdb re-called the RT-PCR reads, giving one row per CDR3 protein. The data contain about 570,000 distinct CDR3 sequences, about 11% of them seen just once; the ten biggest clones take up around 9.6%. Specimen: PBMCs from blood, collected on the day of vaccination. These receptor sequences come from a man aged 45-65 years who received an inactivated influenza vaccine. CDR3s include the opening cysteine and the closing phenylalanine or tryptophan. A D gene is named only where the DNA matches it firmly. Clone size is not always given. Where it is, it says once, few, many or a class for expanded clones.

V: TRBV4-1
J: TRBJ1-5
length: 16
D: TRBD1
size: few
DNA: TGCGCCAGCAGCCAGAGCCCGGGACAGGTCAATCAGCCCCAGCATTTT
CDR3: CASSQSPGQVNQPQHF

V: TRBV28
J: TRBJ1-2
length: 13
D: .
size: .
DNA: TGTGCCAGCAAAGGCTCCCTCTTCTATGGCTACACCTTC
CDR3: CASKGSLFYGYTF

V: TRBV6-2/TRBV6-3
J: TRBJ2-1
length: 13
D: .
size: few
DNA: TGTGCCATCCGGGGGGCCCCCTACAATGAGCAGTTCTTC
CDR3: CAIRGAPYNEQFF

V: TRBV3-1
J: TRBJ2-1
length: 13
D: TRBD2
size: many
DNA: TGTGCCAGCAGCGGACTAGTCTACAATGAGCAGTTCTTC
CDR3: CASSGLVYNEQFF

V: TRBV19
J: TRBJ2-1
length: 14
D: .
size: .
DNA: TGTGCCAGTAGTATTCAGGACACCAACAATGAGCAGTTCTTC
CDR3: CASSIQDTNNEQFF

V: TRBV4-3
J: TRBJ2-7
length: 14
D: TRBD1
size: .
DNA: TGCGCCAGCAGCCAACGGGACAGTTTCTACGAGCAGTACTTC
CDR3: CASSQRDSFYEQYF

V: TRBV12-3/TRBV12-4
J: TRBJ1-2
length: 14
D: TRBD1
size: .
DNA: TGTGCCAGCAGTTTAGGGACAGGCCTTTTTGGCTACACCTTC
CDR3: CASSLGTGLFGYTF

V: TRBV20-1
J: TRBJ2-5
length: 12
D: .
size: .
DNA: TGCAGTGCTATCGGGAGCAAAGAGACCCAGTACTTC
CDR3: CSAIGSKETQYF

V: TRBV12-3/TRBV12-4
J: TRBJ1-1
length: 13
D: TRBD1
size: few
DNA: TGTGCCAGCATGCCACAGGGGACCACTGAAGCTTTCTTT
CDR3: CASMPQGTTEAFF

V: TRBV7-8
J: TRBJ2-1
length: 16
D: .
size: few
DNA: TGTGCCAGCAGCCCCGGTAGATTTAGCTCCTACAATGAGCAGTTCTTC
CDR3: CASSPGRFSSYNEQFF

V: TRBV9
J: TRBJ2-3
length: 17
D: TRBD2
size: few
DNA: TGTGCCAGCAGCGGAGGCCGTAGCGGGGGGGCCCCAGATACGCAGTATTTT
CDR3: CASSGGRSGGAPDTQYF

V: TRBV24-1
J: TRBJ2-1
length: 14
D: TRBD2
size: .
DNA: TGTGCCACCGGAAGGGCGGGAGGGCGAAATGAGCAGTTCTTC
CDR3: CATGRAGGRNEQFF

V: TRBV4-3
J: TRBJ2-1
length: 18
D: TRBD2
size: .
DNA: TGCGCCAGCAGCCAAGATGCCCTACGTCTAGCGGCCTACAATGAGCAGTTCTTC
CDR3: CASSQDALRLAAYNEQFF

V: TRBV5-5
J: TRBJ2-7
length: 14
D: .
size: .
DNA: TGTGCCAGCAGCTGGACACGGGGACCCTACGAGCAGTACTTC
CDR3: CASSWTRGPYEQYF

V: TRBV20-1
J: TRBJ2-7
length: 14
D: .
size: few
DNA: TGCAGTGCTAGAGATCCAGGAGTCTCCTACGAGCAGTACTTC
CDR3: CSARDPGVSYEQYF

V: TRBV5-1
J: TRBJ2-7
length: 15
D: TRBD2
size: few
DNA: TGCGCCAGCAGCCCACCACTAGCGGGAATCTACGAGCAGTACTTC
CDR3: CASSPPLAGIYEQYF

V: TRBV14
J: TRBJ2-7
length: 16
D: .
size: few
DNA: TGTGCCAGCAGCAATTCGCGGGGGCTCGATTTCTACGAGCAGTACTTC
CDR3: CASSNSRGLDFYEQYF

V: TRBV15
J: TRBJ2-4
length: 16
D: TRBD1
size: many
DNA: TGTGCCACCAGCAGAGTCGACAGGGGAGCCAAAAACATTCAGTACTTC
CDR3: CATSRVDRGAKNIQYF

V: TRBV25-1
J: TRBJ2-3
length: 11
D: .
size: many
DNA: TGTGCCAGCAGAGAGGGGGATACGCAGTATTTT
CDR3: CASREGDTQYF

V: TRBV20-1
J: TRBJ2-7
length: 13
D: .
size: .
DNA: TGCAGTGCTGGGAGTATGGTGCGCTACGAGCAGTACTTC
CDR3: CSAGSMVRYEQYF

V: TRBV12-3/TRBV12-4
J: TRBJ2-1
length: 13
D: .
size: many
DNA: TGTGCCAGCAGTCGGGTATCCTACAATGAGCAGTTCTTC
CDR3: CASSRVSYNEQFF

V: TRBV5-6
J: TRBJ2-1
length: 15
D: .
size: few
DNA: TGTGCCAGCAGCTTGGGGCGTCGATCGTGGAATGAGCAGTTCTTC
CDR3: CASSLGRRSWNEQFF

V: TRBV5-1
J: TRBJ2-7
length: 14
D: .
size: many
DNA: TGCGCCAGCAGGCCCAACCCTAATTCCTACGAGCAGTACTTC
CDR3: CASRPNPNSYEQYF

V: TRBV15
J: TRBJ2-1
length: 17
D: .
size: few
DNA: TGTGCCACCAGCAGAGACTGGCCGACTAGTTATATCTATGAGCAGTTCTTC
CDR3: CATSRDWPTSYIYEQFF

V: TRBV14
J: TRBJ2-1
length: 14
D: TRBD2
size: many
DNA: TGTGCCAGCAGCCAAGGACTAGCGGACAATGAGCAGTTCTTC
CDR3: CASSQGLADNEQFF

V: TRBV7-6
J: TRBJ2-1
length: 15
D: .
size: few
DNA: TGTGCCAGCACCTCGCGCGCTGCCCGCGGTAATGAGCAGTTCTTC
CDR3: CASTSRAARGNEQFF

V: TRBV5-1
J: TRBJ2-2
length: 16
D: TRBD1
size: few
DNA: TGCGCCAGCAGACCTCACGGGACAGGGGGCTCCGGGGAGCTGTTTTTT
CDR3: CASRPHGTGGSGELFF

V: TRBV10-3
J: TRBJ2-7
length: 11
D: .
size: .
DNA: TGTGCCATCAGTGAGGACTACGAGCAGTACTTC
CDR3: CAISEDYEQYF

V: TRBV7-2
J: TRBJ1-1
length: 14
D: TRBD1
size: many
DNA: TGTGCCAGCAGCTTGGGACAGTTCAACACTGAAGCTTTCTTT
CDR3: CASSLGQFNTEAFF

V: TRBV12-3/TRBV12-4
J: TRBJ2-5
length: 15
D: TRBD1
size: .
DNA: TGTGCCAGCAGACGTAGGGGACAGGGAGAAGAGACCCAGTACTTC
CDR3: CASRRRGQGEETQYF

V: TRBV6-1
J: TRBJ2-1
length: 14
D: TRBD2
size: many
DNA: TGTGCCAGCAGGGGAGCGGGATTGTACAATGAGCAGTTCTTC
CDR3: CASRGAGLYNEQFF

V: TRBV20-1
J: TRBJ2-7
length: 14
D: .
size: few
DNA: TGCAGTAGCAACGGGGGACGGAGCTCCTACGAGCAGTACTTC
CDR3: CSSNGGRSSYEQYF

V: TRBV4-3
J: TRBJ1-3
length: 15
D: .
size: few
DNA: TGCGCCAGCAGCCAAGACCCGATCCTGGGAAACACCATATATTTT
CDR3: CASSQDPILGNTIYF

V: TRBV20-1
J: TRBJ2-5
length: 15
D: .
size: .
DNA: TGCAGTGCTAGAGTTGGTACTAGCCCTGCCGAGACCCAGTACTTC
CDR3: CSARVGTSPAETQYF

V: TRBV5-1
J: TRBJ2-1
length: 16
D: TRBD2
size: .
DNA: TGCGCCAGCAGCCCGGAACAGCGGGGGCGCTTCAATGAGCAGTTCTTC
CDR3: CASSPEQRGRFNEQFF

V: TRBV12-3/TRBV12-4
J: TRBJ2-3
length: 13
D: .
size: few
DNA: TGTGCCAGCAGACCAACAGGGTGGGATACGCAGTATTTT
CDR3: CASRPTGWDTQYF

V: TRBV2
J: TRBJ2-7
length: 16
D: TRBD2
size: .
DNA: TGTGCCAGCAGTGAATTCTCTAGCGGGGGGGCCTACGAGCAGTACTTC
CDR3: CASSEFSSGGAYEQYF

V: TRBV11-2
J: TRBJ2-7
length: 15
D: .
size: few
DNA: TGTGCCAGCAGCTCCTTAAAGGGGATACCCTACGAGCAGTACTTC
CDR3: CASSSLKGIPYEQYF

V: TRBV5-6
J: TRBJ2-1
length: 14
D: TRBD1
size: few
DNA: TGTGCCAGCAGCGCCTGGACAGGGGCGGTTGAGCAGTTCTTC
CDR3: CASSAWTGAVEQFF

V: TRBV5-1
J: TRBJ1-1
length: 10
D: .
size: few
DNA: TGCGCCAGCAGCGCGGCTGAAGCTTTCTTT
CDR3: CASSAAEAFF

V: TRBV7-9
J: TRBJ2-2
length: 13
D: .
size: .
DNA: TGTGCCAGCAGCTTAGCCCTCATAGGGGAGCTGTTTTTT
CDR3: CASSLALIGELFF

V: TRBV7-2
J: TRBJ2-1
length: 14
D: TRBD1
size: .
DNA: TGTGCCAGCAGCCCGTGGACAGGGGACAATGAGCAGTTCTTC
CDR3: CASSPWTGDNEQFF

V: TRBV11-1
J: TRBJ2-3
length: 18
D: TRBD1
size: few
DNA: TGTGCCAGCAGATCTAGACTTTGGGGACAGGGGGAAGCAGATACGCAGTATTTT
CDR3: CASRSRLWGQGEADTQYF

V: TRBV29-1
J: TRBJ1-2
length: 13
D: .
size: .
DNA: TGCAGCGTTGAAGGCACAGGGTTCTATGGCTACACCTTC
CDR3: CSVEGTGFYGYTF

V: TRBV4-1
J: TRBJ2-1
length: 16
D: TRBD2
size: few
DNA: TGCGCCAGCAGCCAAGAATTAGCGGGGACAAACAATGAGCAGTTCTTC
CDR3: CASSQELAGTNNEQFF

V: TRBV7-2
J: TRBJ2-7
length: 17
D: .
size: many
DNA: TGTGCCAGCAGCTCTGGTTTTTGGGGGGTTACTTCCTACGAGCAGTACTTC
CDR3: CASSSGFWGVTSYEQYF

V: TRBV24-1
J: TRBJ2-1
length: 11
D: .
size: few
DNA: TGTGCCACCAGTCTGGACAATGAGCAGTTCTTC
CDR3: CATSLDNEQFF

V: TRBV4-3
J: TRBJ2-5
length: 17
D: .
size: .
DNA: TGCGCCAGCAGCCAAGACTGGAGCTCTACAGGGAGGGAGACCCAGTACTTC
CDR3: CASSQDWSSTGRETQYF

V: TRBV5-1
J: TRBJ2-2
length: 15
D: .
size: few
DNA: TGCGCCAGCAGCTTGGAAGTAGTTCACACCGGGGAGCTGTTTTTT
CDR3: CASSLEVVHTGELFF

V: TRBV7-9
J: TRBJ1-2
length: 15
D: .
size: .
DNA: TGTGCCAGCAGCTCCGGGGGCCTGGTTCCCTACGGCTACACCTTC
CDR3: CASSSGGLVPYGYTF

V: TRBV7-9
J: TRBJ2-1
length: 13
D: .
size: few
DNA: TGTGCCAGCAGCGCCTACCCGACCGAGACTCAGTTCTTC
CDR3: CASSAYPTETQFF

V: TRBV11-2
J: TRBJ2-3
length: 19
D: .
size: .
DNA: TGTGCCAGCAGCATGGGGGGGTACAGGGGAATCTCTGGCACAGATACGCAGTATTTT
CDR3: CASSMGGYRGISGTDTQYF

V: TRBV5-6
J: TRBJ1-6
length: 16
D: TRBD1
size: .
DNA: TGTGCCAGCAGTCTTATCGGACAGGGGGCGAATTCACCCCTCCACTTT
CDR3: CASSLIGQGANSPLHF

V: TRBV6-4
J: TRBJ2-1
length: 12
D: TRBD1
size: many
DNA: TGTGCCAGCAGCTCTACAGGGGATGAGCAGTTCTTC
CDR3: CASSSTGDEQFF

V: TRBV7-9
J: TRBJ2-3
length: 15
D: TRBD2
size: few
DNA: TGTGCCAGCAGCTTAGACGGACTAGCAAGGAATACGCAGTATTTT
CDR3: CASSLDGLARNTQYF